The entry below gives a single TCR beta chain sequence along with its context. Its antigen is currently unknown. Diagnosis used clinical symptoms, serum thyroxine, TRAb, thyroid ultrasound and orbital computed tomography. Out of around 10 ml of fresh peripheral blood, PBMCs were obtained. The data originate from a study of Graves' ophthalmopathy and Graves' hyperthyroidism. Amplified material comprised TCR beta CDR3 regions derived from RNA transcripts. Second-round multiplex PCR followed a first-round RT-PCR using HTBI primers. TCRdb itself ran the multiplex PCR reads through MiXCR, one entry per CDR3 protein. This repertoire shows more than 550,000 distinct CDR3 sequences, roughly 39% found once; its top ten account for over 2.5%. The study's findings and limits: Ophthalmopathy progression prediction by the model yielded a sensitivity of about 68% and a specificity of about 72%. Thyroid clonotypes that were expanded above 0.001 frequency mostly also appeared in blood.

Material for sequencing was peripheral blood. The source of this sequence is an adult man with Graves' ophthalmopathy.

The CDR3 protein is CSVDRVNEQYF. The CDR3 coding sequence is TGCAGCGTTGACAGGGTGAATGAGCAGTACTTC. V and J are TRBV29-1 and TRBJ2-7; possibly TRBD1 for D (5 bases). Per germline, CDR1 SQVTM and CDR2 ANQGSEA. V lost 3 bases to trimming and J lost 7 bases, with 10 bases between them. The CDR3 is 11 amino acids.